One sample yielded the 17 T cell receptor beta chains listed below, sequenced in a study of CXCR3-negative and CXCR3-positive naive CD8 T cells. Findings and limits, study-wide: In CXCR3-positive naive cells, the TRB CDR3s were more hydrophobic than in CXCR3-negative naive cells.

For these receptors, no antigen is known. UMI-labeled 5' RACE TRB cDNA libraries were prepared from the cells. TCRdb derives one entry per CDR3 protein from the 5' RACE reads, leaving out DNA. This table lists roughly 100,000 distinct CDR3 sequences. The sequenced material came from naive CXCR3+ CD8+ T cells from blood. Subset noted: CD45RO-CCR7+CD27+CD95- naive CD8+ T cells expressing CXCR3 (TNR3+). These receptors originate from a human donor in good health. Some clones in this sample may be carry-over from other donors' samples.

The V gene is TRBV7-9, the J gene TRBJ2-5; TCRdb selects TRBD1, and the lack of DNA leaves this call unchecked. The CDR3 runs 16 residues. Germline CDR1 and CDR2: SEHNR and FQNEAQ (reference sequence). CDR3 in amino acids: CASSSPVGEIQETQYF. Supplemented by reference TRBV7-9 and TRBJ2-5, the full variable domain reads DTGVSQNPRHKITKRGQNVTFRCDPISEHNRLYWYRQTLGQGPEFLTYFQNEAQLEKSRLLSDRFSAERPKGSFSTLEIQRTEQGDSAMYLCASSSPVGEIQETQYFGPGTRLLVL.

The V and J genes are TRBV29-1 and TRBJ2-5; TCRdb selects TRBD2, and the lack of DNA leaves this call unchecked. CDR3 length equals 16 residues. Germline V gene sequence: CDR1 SQVTM, CDR2 ANQGSEA. The CDR3 protein is CSAAGTGLAGVETQYF.

The gene calls are TRBV9 and TRBJ2-7; TCRdb returns TRBD1, unconfirmable since there is no DNA. The CDR3 extends over 14 amino acids. Germline V gives CDR1 SGDLS, CDR2 YYNGEE. The CDR3: CASGPQGFDYEQYF.

This chain joins TRBV13 and TRBJ2-5; TCRdb returns TRBD1, unconfirmable since there is no DNA. This CDR3 comprises 14 residues. Looked up from germline, CDR1 is PRHDT and CDR2 is FYEKMQ (reference sequence). Here the CDR3 reads CASSFLRGLQTQYF.

The chain combines TRBV21-1 with TRBJ1-5. TRBV21-1 is a pseudogene segment. The CDR3 sequence is 15 residues long. The CDR3 sequence: CASSKRDYSNQPQHF.

This sequence joins TRBV21-1 and TRBJ2-2. TRBV21-1 is a listed pseudogene. The CDR3 sequence is 11 residues long. CDR3 region: CASSKPGELFF.

The gene calls are TRBV3-1 and TRBJ2-2. CDR3 size: 13 residues. In germline, CDR1 is LGHDT, CDR2 YNNKEL (reference sequence). CDR3: CASSQEDTGELFF.

The rearrangement links TRBV12-3 or TRBV12-4 to TRBJ1-2; TCRdb outputs TRBD1, but without DNA this stays unchecked. This CDR3 spans 12 amino acids. CDR3 sequence: CASRATGDGYTF.

V usage is TRBV7-3 and J usage is TRBJ2-3. Germline lookup yields CDR1 SGHTA and CDR2 FQGTGA. This CDR3 has 13 residues. The CDR3 sequence is CASRDGGTDTQYF. The full variable domain, in which reference TRBV7-3 and TRBJ2-3 provide the parts outside the CDR3, is GAGVSQTPSNKVTEKGKYVELRCDPISGHTALYWYRQSLGQGPEFLIYFQGTGAADDSGLPNDRFFAVRPEGSVSTLKIQRTERGDSAVYLCASRDGGTDTQYFGPGTRLTVL.

This chain connects TRBV19 to TRBJ1-1. CDR3 length: 14 amino acids. Germline loops: CDR1 LNHDA, CDR2 SQIVND (reference sequence). The CDR3 here is CASSPRGGGTEAFF.

This chain uses TRBV28 with TRBJ1-6; TCRdb indicates TRBD1, and absent DNA this call remains unverified. The CDR3 sequence is 16 residues long. Germline loops: CDR1 MDHEN, CDR2 SYDVKM. This chain's CDR3 is CASSKAGTGELPPLHF. The variable domain in full, completed from reference TRBV28 and TRBJ1-6, reads DVKVTQSSRYLVKRTGEKVFLECVQDMDHENMFWYRQDPGLGLRLIYFSYDVKMKEKGDIPEGYSVSREKKERFSLILESASTNQTSMYLCASSKAGTGELPPLHFGNGTRLTVT.

The chain uses TRBV7-9 and TRBJ2-5; the TCRdb call, TRBD1, lacks DNA for checking. From germline, CDR1 is SEHNR and CDR2 FQNEAQ (reference sequence). The CDR3 consists of 14 residues. The chain's CDR3 is CASSSGRAQETQYF.

The V and J genes are TRBV5-1 and TRBJ1-2; TCRdb reports TRBD1, a call that lacks DNA to check it against. Germline assignment: CDR1 SGHRS and CDR2 YFSETQ. This CDR3 comprises 13 residues. CDR3 amino acids: CASSFRDSYGYTF.

J is TRBJ2-1 and V is TRBV3-1; with no DNA, the TCRdb D assignment of TRBD2 cannot be verified. This CDR3 contains 17 residues. Germline-derived CDR1 and CDR2 are LGHDT and YNNKEL (reference sequence). The CDR3 sequence is CASSLRLTIKSYNEQFF.

The chain uses TRBV29-1 and TRBJ2-1; absent DNA, TCRdb's TRBD1 call cannot be checked. The CDR3 consists of 11 residues. Per germline, CDR1 SQVTM and CDR2 ANQGSEA. CDR3 sequence reads: CSVGGGTEQFF.

This CDR3 reads CASSGGGSGYQETQYF. This chain joins TRBV9 and TRBJ2-5; the TCRdb call, TRBD1, lacks DNA for checking. CDR1 is SGDLS and CDR2 is YYNGEE in the germline V gene. This CDR3 spans 16 amino acids.

J is TRBJ2-7 and V is TRBV4-1; TCRdb's assignment of TRBD1 cannot be checked, as there is no DNA. CDR3 length equals 15 residues. Germline CDR1 reads MGHRA; CDR2 reads YSYEKL. This chain's CDR3 is CASSQGEGATYEQYF.